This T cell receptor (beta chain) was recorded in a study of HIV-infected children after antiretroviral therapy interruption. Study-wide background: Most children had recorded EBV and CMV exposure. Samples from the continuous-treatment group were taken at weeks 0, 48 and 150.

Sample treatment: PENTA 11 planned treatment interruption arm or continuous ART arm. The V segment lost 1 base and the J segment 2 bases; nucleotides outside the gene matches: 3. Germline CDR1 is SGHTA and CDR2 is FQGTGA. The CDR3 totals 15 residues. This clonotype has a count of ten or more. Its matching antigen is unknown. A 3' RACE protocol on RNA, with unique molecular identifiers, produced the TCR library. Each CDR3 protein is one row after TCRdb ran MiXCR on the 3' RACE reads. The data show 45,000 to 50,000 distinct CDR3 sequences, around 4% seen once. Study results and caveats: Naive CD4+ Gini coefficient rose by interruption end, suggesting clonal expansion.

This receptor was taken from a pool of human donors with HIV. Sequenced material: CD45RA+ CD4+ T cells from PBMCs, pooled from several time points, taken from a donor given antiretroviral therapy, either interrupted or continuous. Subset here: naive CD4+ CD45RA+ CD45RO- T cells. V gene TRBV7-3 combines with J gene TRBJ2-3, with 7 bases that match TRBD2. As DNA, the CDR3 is TGTGCCAGCAGCTTAATGGGACTACACACAGATACGCAGTATTTT. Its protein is CASSLMGLHTDTQYF.